One T cell receptor (beta chain) is described in this entry. Its specificity is not known. The same CDR3 also results from other DNA sequences found in this sample. Healthy HIV-negative adults without recent acute infections or vaccinations served as donors. The record originates from a study of shared clonotypes between healthy human individuals. The V gene's germline CDR1 is SGHRS and CDR2 YFSETQ. V was clipped by 0 bases and J by 0 bases, with 7 bases between them. The CDR3 has 16 residues. The table came from immunoSEQ multiplex PCR; TCRdb's copy has only in-frame clones and leaves some out. The data hold 2 million to 2.5 million clones, with roughly 94% observed a single time. Findings and limits, study-wide: Tissue TCR repertoires likely differ from these blood-only repertoires. Naive subsets usually exceeded memory subsets in estimated richness.

The rearrangement links TRBV5-1 to TRBJ2-6; the D is unclear. The sequence came from a man between 18 and 35 years old in good health. Sequenced material: naive CD4+ T cells sorted from blood. Subset here: CD45RA+ positively selected. This CDR3 is CASSLDWSSGANVLTF. As DNA, the CDR3 is TGCGCCAGCAGCTTGGACTGGAGCTCTGGGGCCAACGTCCTGACTTTC.